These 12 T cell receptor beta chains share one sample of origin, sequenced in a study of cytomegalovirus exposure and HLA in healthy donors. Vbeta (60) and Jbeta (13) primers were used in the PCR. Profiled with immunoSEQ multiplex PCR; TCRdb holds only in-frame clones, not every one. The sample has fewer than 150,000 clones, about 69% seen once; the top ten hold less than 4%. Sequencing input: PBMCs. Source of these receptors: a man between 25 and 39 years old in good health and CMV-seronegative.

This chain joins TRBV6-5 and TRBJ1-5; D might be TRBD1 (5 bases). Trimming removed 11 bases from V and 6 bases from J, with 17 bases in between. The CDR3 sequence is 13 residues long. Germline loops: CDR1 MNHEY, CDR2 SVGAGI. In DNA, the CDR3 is TGTGCCTCCGGAGTGGGGCGGGGTCAGCCCCAGCATTTT. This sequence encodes CASGVGRGQPQHF.

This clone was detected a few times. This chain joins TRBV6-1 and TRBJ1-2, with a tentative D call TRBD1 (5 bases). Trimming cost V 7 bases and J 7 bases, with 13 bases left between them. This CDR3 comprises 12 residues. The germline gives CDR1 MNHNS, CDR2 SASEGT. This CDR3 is CASIPDSSGYTF. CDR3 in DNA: TGTGCCAGCATTCCAGACAGCAGTGGCTACACCTTC.

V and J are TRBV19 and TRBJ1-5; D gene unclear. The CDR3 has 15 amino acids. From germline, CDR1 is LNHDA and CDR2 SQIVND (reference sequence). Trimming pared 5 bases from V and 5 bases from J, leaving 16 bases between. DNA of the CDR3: TGTGCCAGTAGTCCTCCAGACAAGCAACATCAGCCCCAGCATTTT. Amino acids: CASSPPDKQHQPQHF.

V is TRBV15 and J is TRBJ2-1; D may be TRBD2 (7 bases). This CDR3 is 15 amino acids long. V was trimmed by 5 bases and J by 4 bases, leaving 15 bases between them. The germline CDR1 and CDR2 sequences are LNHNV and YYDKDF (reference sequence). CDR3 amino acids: CATSSGGAGYNEQFF. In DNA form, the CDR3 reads TGTGCCACCAGCTCGGGGGGCGCGGGGTACAATGAGCAGTTCTTC.

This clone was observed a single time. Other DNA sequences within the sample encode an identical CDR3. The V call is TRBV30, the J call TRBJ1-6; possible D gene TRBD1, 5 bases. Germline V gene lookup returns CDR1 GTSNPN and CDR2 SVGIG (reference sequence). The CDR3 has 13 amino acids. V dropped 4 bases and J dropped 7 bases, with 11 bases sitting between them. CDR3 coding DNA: TGTGCCTGGATGGGGCGGCGCAATTCACCCCTCCACTTT. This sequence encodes CAWMGRRNSPLHF.

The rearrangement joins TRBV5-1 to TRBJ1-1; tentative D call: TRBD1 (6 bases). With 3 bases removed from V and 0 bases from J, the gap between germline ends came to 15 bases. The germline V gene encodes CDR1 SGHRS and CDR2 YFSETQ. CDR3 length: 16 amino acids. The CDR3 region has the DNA TGCGCCAGCAGCTGGGCTCCGACAGGAGTGAACACTGAAGCTTTCTTT. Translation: CASSWAPTGVNTEAFF.

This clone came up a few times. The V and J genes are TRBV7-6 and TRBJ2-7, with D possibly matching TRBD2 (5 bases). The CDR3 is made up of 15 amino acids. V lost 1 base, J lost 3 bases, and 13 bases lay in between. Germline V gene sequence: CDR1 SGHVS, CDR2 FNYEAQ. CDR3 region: CASSLGPLGSYEQYF. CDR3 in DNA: TGTGCCAGCAGCTTAGGTCCTCTGGGGAGCTACGAGCAGTACTTC.

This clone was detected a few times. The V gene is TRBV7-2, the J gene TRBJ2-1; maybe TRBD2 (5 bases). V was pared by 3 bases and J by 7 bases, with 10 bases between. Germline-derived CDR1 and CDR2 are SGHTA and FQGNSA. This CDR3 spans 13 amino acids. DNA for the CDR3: TGTGCCAGCAGCTTGGGCGGGTCAAATGAGCAGTTCTTC. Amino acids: CASSLGGSNEQFF.

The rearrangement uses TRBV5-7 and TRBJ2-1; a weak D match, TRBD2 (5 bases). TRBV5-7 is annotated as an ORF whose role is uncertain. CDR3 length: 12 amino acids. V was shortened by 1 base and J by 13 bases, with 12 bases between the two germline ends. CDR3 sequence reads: CASSLISSGQFF. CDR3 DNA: TGTGCCAGCAGCTTGATCTCCAGCGGACAGTTCTTC.

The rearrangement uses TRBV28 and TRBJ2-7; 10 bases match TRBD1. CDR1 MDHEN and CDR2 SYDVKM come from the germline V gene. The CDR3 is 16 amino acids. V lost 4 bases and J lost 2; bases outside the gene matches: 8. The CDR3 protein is CASSSRTGGTPYEQYF. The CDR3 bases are TGTGCCAGCAGTTCCCGGACAGGGGGAACACCCTACGAGCAGTACTTC.

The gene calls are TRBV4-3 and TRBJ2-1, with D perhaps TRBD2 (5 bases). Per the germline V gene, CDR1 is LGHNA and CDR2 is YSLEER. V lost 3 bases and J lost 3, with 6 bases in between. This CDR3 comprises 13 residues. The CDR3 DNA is TGCGCCAGCAGCCAGAGGGACTACAATGAGCAGTTCTTC. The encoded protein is CASSQRDYNEQFF.

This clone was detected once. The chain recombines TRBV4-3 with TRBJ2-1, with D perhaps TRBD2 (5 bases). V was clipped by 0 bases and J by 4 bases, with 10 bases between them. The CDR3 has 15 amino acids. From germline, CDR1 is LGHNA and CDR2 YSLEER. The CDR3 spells CASSQDPGKYNEQFF. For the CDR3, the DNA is TGCGCCAGCAGCCAAGATCCCGGGAAATACAATGAGCAGTTCTTC.